The present T cell receptor beta chain was sequenced within a study of cytomegalovirus exposure and HLA in healthy donors. The table lists this clone with a few counts. Its target is unknown. Primers: 60 Vbeta forward and 13 Jbeta reverse. Clones were read by immunoSEQ multiplex PCR, and TCRdb kept only the in-frame ones, dropping some. The table has 150,000 to 200,000 clones, around 75% seen once. V shed 4 bases, J shed 6 bases, and the junction held 1 base outside the gene matches. This CDR3 has 13 amino acids. Germline assignment: CDR1 SGHTA and CDR2 FQGTGA. Study-wide results and limits: Overall, approximately 150 TCR beta chains were annotated as cytomegalovirus-associated. Later examination showed HLA-associated TCR beta chains had greater clonal expansion than equally common others. Previously analyzed data showed that most TCR beta V segments were productive at a frequency of about 87% or about 30%. Accurate HLA-A and HLA-B prediction from TCR beta sequences was reported for most subjects.

The specimen sequenced was PBMCs. The receptor was derived from a human donor in good health. This chain joins TRBV7-3 and TRBJ2-7; 12 bases are a match to TRBD2. CDR3 amino acids: CASSSGLAGEQYF. In DNA, the CDR3 is TGTGCCAGCAGCTCGGGACTAGCGGGCGAGCAGTACTTC.